The T cell receptor beta chain under discussion was sequenced for a study of blood T cell repertoires in COVID-19. Study-wide context: Nucleic acid was either cDNA or gDNA, and it came from T cells, B-cell-depleted T cells, or PBMCs.

The V segment lost 9 bases and the J segment 5 bases; nucleotides outside the gene matches: 15. Germline V lookup: CDR1 MDHEN, CDR2 SYDVKM. The CDR3 sequence is 18 residues long. TCRdb keeps only in-frame clones here, not all; method: immunoSEQ multiplex PCR. The table records some 260,000 clones, over 75% of them present only once. The source material was peripheral blood. This sequence was found in a human donor in a cohort sampled during active COVID-19. The V gene is TRBV28, the J gene TRBJ2-1, with 14 bases fitting TRBD2. The CDR3 DNA sequence: TGTGCCAGTACCACGTATGGACTAGCGGGGGGACCGAACAATGAGCAGTTCTTC. Translated: CASTTYGLAGGPNNEQFF.